This TCR beta chain was sequenced in a study of spatial heterogeneity in lung cancer. Study summary: Detected beta-chain sequences consistently exceeded alpha-chain sequences.

Germline CDR1 is SGHRS and CDR2 is YFSETQ. There are 14 residues in the CDR3. Trimming stripped 2 bases from V and 8 bases from J, with 14 bases between. MiXCR, applied by TCRdb to the 5' RACE reads, yields one record per CDR3 protein. The repertoire has fewer than 65,000 distinct CDR3 sequences, approximately 6% of them found once; the top ten carry under 15%. Time point in this sample: sample taken at primary tumor resection. Samples were obtained from some 70 donors, all untreated early-stage non-small cell lung cancer patients. This chain links TRBV5-1 with TRBJ2-1; D may be TRBD1 or TRBD2 (5 bases each). The sample consisted of PBMCs, taken at surgery. The TCR comes from a female donor with early-stage non-small cell lung cancer. This chain's CDR3 is CASSLRGQGDEQFF. DNA for the CDR3: TGCGCCAGCAGCTTAAGAGGGCAGGGCGATGAGCAGTTCTTC.